This T cell receptor (beta chain) was documented in a study of T cell repertoires in cytomegalovirus infection. TCRdb processed the reads anew with MiXCR; each CDR3 protein has one entry. The sample lists about 310,000 distinct CDR3 sequences; roughly 25% were seen once. With respect to this clonotype: What it binds is not known.

The CDR3 loop spans 14 amino acids. V was pared by 2 bases and J by 6 bases, with 12 bases between. Germline V gene data show CDR1 as LNHNV and CDR2 as YYDKDF (reference sequence). Study-wide results and limits: CMV carriers with the relevant HLA were identified by cumulative public TCR beta family frequency.

Sequenced material: cultured PBMCs, taken from culture after CMV antigen stimulation. This receptor was taken from a human donor in good health (CMV status not recorded). Some clones in this sample may be carry-over from other donors' samples. This sequence joins TRBV15 and TRBJ2-3; weak D call: TRBD2 (6 bases). CDR3 loop: CATSRRGAGDTQYF. The CDR3 coding sequence is TGTGCCACCAGCAGAAGGGGAGCGGGTGATACGCAGTATTTT.